One sample yielded the 22 T cell receptor beta chains listed below, sequenced in a study of regulatory T cells in long-lasting Graves disease. The time point is: newly diagnosed GD, antithyroid drugs for less than 3 months. Generation of the TCR library employed RNA extracted from PBMCs. Arm-PCR of CDR3 regions and iRepertoire HTBI primers were used to build TCR beta libraries. From the multiplex PCR reads, TCRdb called clonotypes with MiXCR, one entry per CDR3 protein. The sample consists of 450,000 to 700,000 distinct CDR3 sequences, about 13% of them appearing once. The same data also contributed to another study, on T cells in Graves' hyperthyroidism and ophthalmopathy.

The sequencing here drew on peripheral blood mononuclear cells (PBMCs), taken at new diagnosis, from a patient treated with antithyroid drugs. The receptors here all came from a man under 40 with Graves disease.

This clonotype was recorded many times. The genes are TRBV27 and TRBJ2-7; TRBD2 is a possible D gene (7 bases). Deletions cut 3 bases from V and 3 bases from J, with 12 bases between. This CDR3 is 14 amino acids long. From germline, CDR1 is MNHEY and CDR2 SMNVEV (reference sequence). The CDR3 DNA sequence: TGTGCCAGCAGTTTGGGGGGGCACTACTACGAGCAGTACTTC. Translation: CASSLGGHYYEQYF.

This clonotype was seen repeatedly, ten times or more. This rearrangement joins TRBV5-1 to TRBJ2-1, with D possibly matching TRBD2 (5 bases). The CDR3 totals 14 residues. V was clipped by 7 bases and J by 0 bases, with 11 bases between them. Germline V lookup: CDR1 SGHRS, CDR2 YFSETQ. The CDR3 region has the DNA TGCGCCAGCGCGAGCGGAAGCTCCTACAATGAGCAGTTCTTC. It specifies CASASGSSYNEQFF.

This clonotype occurred many times. The genes are TRBV11-2 and TRBJ2-7; 7 bases line up with TRBD1. Germline V gives CDR1 SGHAT, CDR2 FQNNGV. V was clipped by 2 bases and J by 0 bases; unmatched bases: 4. CDR3 size: 15 residues. The CDR3 protein is CASSLRDSDSYEQYF. DNA of the CDR3: TGTGCCAGCAGCTTAAGGGACAGCGACTCCTACGAGCAGTACTTC. Full variable domain (rest looked up from reference TRBV11-2 and TRBJ2-7): EAGVAQSPRYKIIEKRQSVAFWCNPISGHATLYWYQQILGQGPKLLIQFQNNGVVDDSQLPKDRFSAERLKGVDSTLKIQPAKLEDSAVYLCASSLRDSDSYEQYFGPGTRLTVT.

At least ten counts were recorded for this clonotype. The chain combines TRBV10-1 with TRBJ2-7; 12 bases are shared with TRBD1. The V segment lost 4 bases and the J segment 5 bases; nucleotides outside the gene matches: 12. From germline, CDR1 is WNHNN and CDR2 SYGVQD (reference sequence). This CDR3 comprises 17 residues. The CDR3 nucleotides are TGCGCCAGCAGTGGGACCCCTGGGACAGGGGGCTGGAACGAGCAGTACTTC. The encoded protein is CASSGTPGTGGWNEQYF.

There are many counts of this clonotype. The chain combines TRBV19 with TRBJ2-6; D unresolved. From germline, CDR1 is LNHDA and CDR2 SQIVND (reference sequence). This CDR3 contains 13 residues. Trimming removed 9 bases from V and 3 bases from J, with 9 bases in between. CDR3 bases: TGTGCCAGCAGTCCCGATGGGGCCAACGTCCTGACTTTC. It encodes CASSPDGANVLTF.

This clonotype appeared many times. The chain joins TRBV5-6 to TRBJ2-3, with no clear D. Germline-derived CDR1 and CDR2 are SGHDT and YYEEEE. V lost 0 bases and J 2 bases, leaving 7 bases between the germline ends. The CDR3 runs to 14 residues. CDR3 in DNA: TGTGCCAGCAGCTTGGTCGAGGACACAGATACGCAGTATTTT. Translated, it gives CASSLVEDTDTQYF.

Turning to this clonotype: This may be a read error: a much more frequent sequence differs by one nucleotide. V usage is TRBV30 and J usage is TRBJ1-1; D may be TRBD1 (6 bases). Trimming cost V 6 bases and J 6 bases, with 14 bases left between them. The CDR3 runs to 12 residues. Germline CDR1 GTSNPN, CDR2 SVGIG (reference sequence). The CDR3, as DNA: TGTGCCTGCCAAAGTGGGGGCGCTGAAGCTTTCTTT. It yields the protein CACQSGGAEAFF.

A few counts support this clonotype. This chain joins TRBV4-1 and TRBJ1-2, with 10 bases fitting TRBD1. The CDR3 runs to 15 residues. The V segment lost 1 base and the J segment 4 bases; nucleotides outside the gene matches: 3. From germline, CDR1 is MGHRA and CDR2 YSYEKL. The CDR3 loop reads CASSQVGTGAYGYTF. The CDR3 DNA reads TGCGCCAGCAGCCAAGTCGGGACAGGGGCCTATGGCTACACCTTC.

This clonotype turned up a few times. This chain connects TRBV25-1 to TRBJ1-4; a possible D gene is TRBD1 (6 bases). The germline V and J ends were trimmed by 2 bases and 3 bases, with 10 bases remaining between them. The CDR3 covers 15 residues. Germline CDR1 is MGHDK and CDR2 is SYGVNS. In nucleotides, the CDR3 is TGTGCCAGCAGTGAAGGGGGGGCGGCTAATGAAAAACTGTTTTTT. This codes for CASSEGGAANEKLFF. Supplemented by reference TRBV25-1 and TRBJ1-4, the full variable domain reads EADIYQTPRYLVIGTGKKITLECSQTMGHDKMYWYQQDPGMELHLIHYSYGVNSTEKGDLSSESTVSRIRTEHFPLTLESARPSHTSQYLCASSEGGAANEKLFFGSGTQLSVL.

This clonotype showed up just a few times. The junction shows a germline mismatch at one end, possibly a read error. The chain links TRBV13 to TRBJ1-2, with D perhaps matching TRBD1 (5 bases). CDR1 is PRHDT and CDR2 is FYEKMQ in the germline V gene (reference sequence). The CDR3 runs 15 residues. This CDR3 reads CTSSLTSRANYGYTF. In nucleotides, the CDR3 is TGTACCAGCAGCCTCACCTCCAGGGCCAACTATGGCTACACCTTC. Full variable domain (outside the CDR3, taken from reference TRBV13 and TRBJ1-2): AAGVIQSPRHLIKEKRETATLKCYPIPRHDTVYWYQQGPGQDPQFLISFYEKMQSDKGSIPDRFSAQQFSDYHSELNMSSLELGDSALYFCTSSLTSRANYGYTFGSGTRLTVV.

This clonotype has more than one count but fewer than ten. The V call is TRBV10-3, the J call TRBJ2-3; D is ambiguous. The CDR3 extends over 13 amino acids. From germline, CDR1 is ENHRY and CDR2 SYGVKD. The V end lost 6 bases, the J end lost 3 bases, and 10 bases lay between the germline ends. The CDR3 here is CAIRNQVTDTQYF. The CDR3 coding sequence is TGTGCCATCAGAAATCAGGTTACAGATACGCAGTATTTT.

The sample holds many counts of this clonotype. This rearrangement joins TRBV20-1 to TRBJ2-5; D might be TRBD1 (6 bases). The V gene lost 4 bases and the J gene lost 5 bases, with 14 bases spanning the gap. CDR3 length equals 13 residues. The germline V gene has CDR1 DFQATT and CDR2 SNEGSKA (reference sequence). In DNA form, the CDR3 reads TGCAGTGCTATTAATGCAGGGGTGGAGACCCAGTACTTC. This gives the protein CSAINAGVETQYF.

This clonotype came up a few times. V usage is TRBV18 and J usage is TRBJ2-1; 12 bases map to TRBD2. Trimming cost V 2 bases and J 6 bases; bases outside gene matches: 11. The CDR3 has 18 residues. Germline CDR1 and CDR2: KGHSH and LQKENI. DNA for the CDR3: TGTGCCAGCTCACCAAGACAGATGACTAGCGGGAGTGGCAATGAGCAGTTCTTC. Amino acids: CASSPRQMTSGSGNEQFF.

This clonotype occurred many times. The V and J genes are TRBV5-1 and TRBJ1-1; 8 positions match TRBD1. The CDR3 loop spans 16 amino acids. Unmatched junction bases numbered 8, after V lost 2 bases and J lost 2 bases. Germline CDR1 is SGHRS and CDR2 is YFSETQ. The DNA of the CDR3 is TGCGCCAGCAGCTTTCGAACAGGGGGGCCAAACACTGAAGCTTTCTTT. Encoded protein: CASSFRTGGPNTEAFF.

This clonotype showed up many times. J is TRBJ2-3 and V is TRBV27; tentatively, D is TRBD1 (6 bases). V lost 6 bases and J lost 6, with 25 bases in between. This CDR3 is 17 amino acids long. The germline CDR1 and CDR2 sequences are MNHEY and SMNVEV (reference sequence). This chain's CDR3 is CASRKSPGASSRDTQYF. The CDR3 DNA is TGTGCCAGCAGAAAATCCCCAGGGGCTAGCAGTAGGGATACGCAGTATTTT.

Ten or more counts support this clonotype. V gene TRBV20-1 combines with J gene TRBJ2-3, with a tentative D call TRBD2 (7 bases). Trimming took off 1 base at V and 4 bases at J, with 15 bases between the two ends. This CDR3 is 15 amino acids long. Per the germline V gene, CDR1 is DFQATT and CDR2 is SNEGSKA (reference sequence). The CDR3 sequence: CSARAGAGDADTQYF. In DNA, the CDR3 is TGCAGTGCTAGAGCGGGGGCGGGAGACGCAGATACGCAGTATTTT.

The genes are TRBV4-1 and TRBJ2-7; 7 positions match TRBD2. Germline V gene lookup returns CDR1 MGHRA and CDR2 YSYEKL. Unmatched junction bases numbered 3, after V lost 4 bases and J lost 3 bases. The CDR3 loop spans 13 amino acids. CDR3 residues: CASSRGGDYEQYF. The CDR3 DNA follows: TGCGCCAGCAGCCGTGGGGGGGACTACGAGCAGTACTTC.

The chain links TRBV29-1 to TRBJ1-2; D is unclear. The CDR3 is made up of 12 amino acids. The germline CDR1 and CDR2 sequences are SQVTM and ANQGSEA. V shed 0 bases and J shed 8 bases, with 10 bases lying between them. CDR3: CSVEENILGYTF. CDR3 coding DNA: TGCAGCGTTGAAGAAAATATTCTCGGCTACACCTTC.

This chain uses TRBV18 with TRBJ2-5; 7 nucleotides align to TRBD2. This CDR3 comprises 14 residues. Germline loops: CDR1 KGHSH, CDR2 LQKENI. Trimming took 3 bases from V and 4 from J; bases not matched to a gene: 5. In nucleotides, the CDR3 is TGTGCCAGCTCACCGTCCCAGCGGGGAGAGACCCAGTACTTC. Translation gives CASSPSQRGETQYF.

This clonotype was found many times. V usage is TRBV12-3 or TRBV12-4 and J usage is TRBJ2-1; 16 bases fit TRBD2. V was clipped by 6 bases and J by 3 bases; unmatched bases: 5. The CDR3 is 17 residues long. CDR3 bases: TGTGCCAGCAGGGGACTAGCGGGAGGGCCGGACTACAATGAGCAGTTCTTC. Translating it yields CASRGLAGGPDYNEQFF.

This clonotype was picked up a small number of times. The CDR3 DNA sequence: TGCAGTGCCCCGGGACTAGCGGGTGAGGGGGAGCAGTTCTTC. Its translation: CSAPGLAGEGEQFF. V gene TRBV20-1 combines with J gene TRBJ2-1, with TRBD2 matching over 12 bases. J was trimmed by 10 bases and V by 6 bases; bases with no gene match: 10. The germline V gene has CDR1 DFQATT and CDR2 SNEGSKA (reference sequence). This CDR3 has 14 amino acids.

At least ten counts were recorded for this clonotype. CDR3 protein: CASSPDPGARDTQYF. CDR3 sequence (DNA): TGTGCCAGCAGCCCGGACCCCGGGGCCAGAGATACGCAGTATTTT. V is TRBV7-9 and J is TRBJ2-3, with D perhaps assigned TRBD1 or TRBD2 (5 bases each). CDR3 length: 15 amino acids. Between the trimmed V and J ends, which lost 5 bases and 5 bases, there was a span of 17 bases. Germline V CDR1 and CDR2: SEHNR, FQNEAQ (reference sequence).